This passage covers 10 T cell receptor beta chains from one sample sequenced in a study of blood T cells in healthy people across ages. PCR was performed a second time for roughly 7 to 11 cycles using a sample-barcoded 5' primer and a J-beta primer mix. One entry per CDR3 protein, called by TCRdb with MiXCR from the 5' RACE reads. The table shows over 450,000 distinct CDR3 sequences, with nearly 25% occurring only once. This sample also appeared in a second study, on T cells of mothers and their children.

The sequenced material came from blood. Receptors originate from a boy between 10 and 17 years old in good health.

V usage is TRBV6-6 and J usage is TRBJ2-5; D remains unclear. The DNA end is a closer match to TRBJ2-1, so the J assignment may be wrong. CDR1 is MNHNY and CDR2 is SVGAGI in the germline V gene (reference sequence). The CDR3 is 14 residues long. CDR3 nucleotides: TGTGCCAGCAGTTACTCGAAGGGTTGGGATGAGCAGTTCTTC. It yields the protein CASSYSKGWDEQFF.

This clonotype appeared many times. This chain connects TRBV20-1 to TRBJ1-2; D uncertain. Trimming removed 3 bases from V and 5 bases from J, with 10 bases in between. The length of the CDR3 is 12 residues. Germline V gives CDR1 DFQATT, CDR2 SNEGSKA (reference sequence). The CDR3 DNA follows: TGCAGTGCTAGCTCCGGGCCTTATGGCTACACCTTC. The encoded protein is CSASSGPYGYTF.

This chain uses TRBV7-2 with TRBJ1-1, with a possible D match to TRBD1 (5 bases). This CDR3 comprises 15 residues. Germline assignment: CDR1 SGHTA and CDR2 FQGNSA. V was cut by 5 bases and J by 1 base, with 14 bases left in between. The CDR3 DNA reads TGTGCCAGCAGCCCTATCATGGGGCCGAACACTGAAGCTTTCTTT. This encodes CASSPIMGPNTEAFF.

This clonotype has at least ten counts. The V call is TRBV7-8, the J call TRBJ1-1; D gene unclear. Germline loops: CDR1 SGHVS, CDR2 FQNEAQ. Trimming left V 11 bases short and J 0 bases short, with 10 bases between. The CDR3 totals 12 residues. The CDR3 here is CALRELNTEAFF. In DNA form, the CDR3 reads TGTGCCTTGCGGGAATTGAACACTGAAGCTTTCTTT.

This rearrangement joins TRBV12-3 or TRBV12-4 to TRBJ2-7, with TRBD1 matching 10 bases. With 5 bases clipped from V and 5 bases from J, the junction kept 12 bases outside the gene matches. The CDR3 totals 16 residues. CDR3 coding DNA: TGTGCCAGCAGTCCCCGACAGGGGGCGCAAGGGGACGAGCAGTACTTC. Its translation is CASSPRQGAQGDEQYF.

CDR3 region: CASSPRDSVYTEAFF. DNA for the CDR3: TGTGCCAGCAGCCCGAGAGATAGCGTTTATACTGAAGCTTTCTTT. The J gene is TRBJ1-1, the V gene TRBV7-9; no reliable D call. The CDR3 length is 15 residues. CDR1 and CDR2 (germline): SEHNR, FQNEAQ (reference sequence). The V and J ends lost 5 bases and 5 bases respectively, with 18 bases between them.

In nucleotides, the CDR3 is TGCAGTGCTAGAGATCGTGGGGACAAACCCTACGAGCAGTACTTC. Translation: CSARDRGDKPYEQYF. The chain employs TRBV20-1 and TRBJ2-7; TRBD1 is a possible D gene (6 bases). This CDR3 has 15 amino acids. CDR1 is DFQATT, CDR2 SNEGSKA, per germline (reference sequence). Trimming removed 0 bases from V and 2 bases from J, with 14 bases in between.

The table lists this clonotype with a few counts. The chain recombines TRBV7-2 with TRBJ2-3, with 11 positions matching TRBD2. With V trimmed by 1 base and J by 3 bases, 18 bases remained unmatched. This CDR3 is built from 21 residues. The germline CDR1 and CDR2 sequences are SGHTA and FQGNSA. CDR3 residues: CASSLVAGVAGGPGSTDTQYF. In DNA form, the CDR3 reads TGTGCCAGCAGCTTAGTCGCGGGGGTAGCGGGAGGGCCAGGTTCAACAGATACGCAGTATTTT.

This clonotype was counted many times. The V gene is TRBV5-5, the J gene TRBJ1-5, with D unclear. Trimming stripped 5 bases from V and 5 bases from J, with 11 bases between. The CDR3 extends over 13 amino acids. In germline, CDR1 is SGHKS, CDR2 YYEKEE (reference sequence). The CDR3 DNA reads TGTGCCAGCAGTCCCGACGGATATCAGCCCCAGCATTTT. Translation: CASSPDGYQPQHF. Based on the CDR3 plus reference TRBV5-5 and TRBJ1-5, the full variable domain is DAGVTQSPTHLIKTRGQQVTLRCSPISGHKSVSWYQQVLGQGPQFIFQYYEKEERGRGNFPDRFSARQFPNYSSELNVNALLLGDSALYLCASSPDGYQPQHFGDGTRLSIL.

This clonotype has only a few counts. The gene calls are TRBV3-1 and TRBJ1-6, with D uncertain. Germline CDR1 and CDR2: LGHDT and YNNKEL (reference sequence). The CDR3 contains 11 residues. Trimming cost V 0 bases and J 12 bases, with 3 bases left between them. The CDR3 coding sequence is TGTGCCAGCAGCCAAGAAGAACCCCTCCACTTT. Translating it yields CASSQEEPLHF.